This entry lists 10 T cell receptor beta chains sequenced from one sample in a study of neurological immune-mediated disorders. TCRdb reprocessed the 5' RACE reads via MiXCR and lists one record per CDR3 protein. Of roughly 100,000 distinct CDR3 sequences detected, about 3.8% appear once; the ten largest clones hold approximately 5.9%. The specimen was PBMCs. The receptors shown here come from a woman under 30 with multiple sclerosis.

This clonotype occurred many times. This sequence joins TRBV12-3 or TRBV12-4 and TRBJ1-1, with TRBD1 matching over 9 bases. There are 15 residues in the CDR3. V was clipped by 6 bases and J by 1 base; unmatched bases: 6. CDR3 protein: CASSQQGAGNTEAFF. DNA for the CDR3: TGTGCCAGCAGCCAACAGGGGGCAGGGAACACTGAAGCTTTCTTT.

At least ten counts were recorded for this clonotype. The chain uses TRBV6-5 and TRBJ1-1; D may be TRBD1 (5 bases). CDR1 and CDR2 from the germline V gene are MNHEY and SVGAGI. The ends were cut back, 7 bases at V and 0 bases at J, with 18 bases in the middle. The CDR3 length is 16 residues. CDR3 sequence (DNA): TGTGCCAGCACCCCTAAGTTCCAGGGAATGAACACTGAAGCTTTCTTT. Protein sequence: CASTPKFQGMNTEAFF.

The gene calls are TRBV20-1 and TRBJ1-2, with TRBD1 matching 7 bases. Germline values: CDR1 DFQATT, CDR2 SNEGSKA (reference sequence). Germline trimming cut 0 bases from V and 12 bases from J; bases unmatched to any gene: 16. The CDR3 covers 15 residues. CDR3 residues: CSARDGRTGIGGHTF. The CDR3 DNA follows: TGCAGTGCTAGAGATGGGAGGACAGGCATTGGGGGCCACACCTTC.

This clonotype was found many times. V and J are TRBV20-1 and TRBJ1-2; D ambiguous. V shed 0 bases and J shed 4 bases, with 15 bases lying between them. This CDR3 has 15 residues. CDR1 is DFQATT, CDR2 SNEGSKA, per germline (reference sequence). The CDR3: CSARDPPGATYGYTF. As DNA, the CDR3 is TGCAGTGCTAGAGATCCCCCGGGTGCCACCTATGGCTACACCTTC.

This clonotype has a count of ten or more. The rearrangement joins TRBV20-1 to TRBJ1-2; no firm D call. Germline CDR1 DFQATT, CDR2 SNEGSKA (reference sequence). CDR3 size: 9 residues. The V and J ends lost 6 bases and 4 bases respectively, with 3 bases between them. CDR3 coding DNA: TGCAGTGCAGTCTATGGCTACACCTTC. The encoded protein is CSAVYGYTF.

This clonotype was recorded at least ten times. This chain joins TRBV7-8 and TRBJ2-4, with D possibly matching TRBD1 (6 bases). This CDR3 spans 14 amino acids. The V gene's germline CDR1 is SGHVS and CDR2 FQNEAQ. Between the trimmed V and J ends, which lost 4 bases and 7 bases, there was a span of 14 bases. CDR3 DNA sequence: TGTGCCAGCAGCTGGACAGAAAAAGTGAACATTCAGTACTTC. Protein: CASSWTEKVNIQYF.

DNA of the CDR3: TGCAGTGCTCGGACAGGAGCCCCGGAGACCCAGTACTTC. Its translation: CSARTGAPETQYF. This chain uses TRBV20-1 with TRBJ2-5, with 7 positions matching TRBD1. Trimming cost V 5 bases and J 5 bases; bases outside gene matches: 8. The CDR3 runs 13 residues. Germline V gene sequence: CDR1 DFQATT, CDR2 SNEGSKA (reference sequence).

At least ten counts were recorded for this clonotype. J is TRBJ2-7 and V is TRBV7-9; 8 bases agree with TRBD1. This CDR3 contains 15 residues. Germline CDR1 reads SEHNR; CDR2 reads FQNEAQ (reference sequence). J gave up 1 base and V 5 bases, and 7 bases lay outside the gene matches. The CDR3 reads CASSLSGQGSYEQYF. Here the CDR3 DNA reads TGTGCCAGCAGCCTCAGCGGACAGGGTTCCTACGAGCAGTACTTC.

In its sample, this clonotype was seen many times. The gene calls are TRBV4-1 and TRBJ2-1; D might be TRBD1 (6 bases). Looked up from germline, CDR1 is MGHRA and CDR2 is YSYEKL. V gave up 4 bases and J gave up 8 bases, with 18 bases separating them. The CDR3 is 15 residues long. The CDR3: CASSPGVIAMDEQFF. As DNA, the CDR3 is TGCGCCAGCAGCCCAGGGGTAATAGCTATGGATGAGCAGTTCTTC.

This clonotype came up many times. The rearrangement uses TRBV5-1 and TRBJ1-1; D ambiguous. Germline V CDR1 and CDR2: SGHRS, YFSETQ. The CDR3 consists of 14 residues. Trimming stripped 4 bases from V and 1 base from J, with 11 bases between. CDR3 sequence (DNA): TGCGCCAGCAGCCTGGGAGTGGGGAACACTGAAGCTTTCTTT. This gives the protein CASSLGVGNTEAFF.